The clone carrying this TCR beta chain was observed many times. Its specificity is unknown. Sequence at one end of the junction differs from germline and may be a read error. The data originate from a study of identical twins. Study-wide findings and caveats: The study reached conclusions through statistical analysis that was cross-sectional, not following the same donors.

CDR1 and CDR2 (germline): SGHVS, FQNEAQ. CDR3 size: 13 residues. TCRdb reprocessed the 5' RACE reads via MiXCR and lists one record per CDR3 protein. This repertoire shows some 790,000 distinct CDR3 sequences, about 20% found once; its top ten account for around 13%. A further study also used this sample, focusing on T cells expressing NK-cell markers.

This clonotype was sampled from a woman aged 18 to 35 in good health. This rearrangement joins TRBV7-8 to TRBJ2-3; weak D call: TRBD2 (5 bases). The sequenced sample was PBMCs. The CDR3 here is CASSLANKDTQYF. In DNA, the CDR3 is TGTGCCAGCAGCCTAGCTAACAAGGATACGCAGTATTTT.